A single sample is the source of the 18 T cell receptor beta chains below, sequenced in a study of cytomegalovirus exposure and HLA in healthy donors. PCR amplification relied on 60 Vbeta primers (plus 13 Jbeta primers). TCRdb's table, derived via immunoSEQ multiplex PCR, lists solely in-frame clones and lacks some. The sample includes about 210,000 clones. The sample consisted of PBMCs. These receptors all stem from a woman in her 30s in good health and CMV-seropositive.

V usage is TRBV15 and J usage is TRBJ1-3; D might be TRBD1 (5 bases). This CDR3 spans 13 amino acids. Germline V gene lookup returns CDR1 LNHNV and CDR2 YYDKDF (reference sequence). V was shortened by 8 bases and J by 1 base, with 9 bases between the two germline ends. DNA for the CDR3: TGTGCCACCGGGGGGGTATCTGGAAACACCATATATTTT. It codes for CATGGVSGNTIYF.

The genes are TRBV5-6 and TRBJ2-3, with D possibly TRBD2 on 6 matching bases. The germline V and J ends were trimmed by 2 bases and 3 bases, with 10 bases remaining between them. The CDR3 has 14 amino acids. Germline CDR1 SGHDT, CDR2 YYEEEE. CDR3 residues: CASSFSGGTDTQYF. The CDR3 DNA follows: TGTGCCAGCAGCTTTAGCGGTGGGACAGATACGCAGTATTTT.

CDR3 DNA sequence: TGCGCCAGCAGCTTGGCAGGGGTGGCCTACGAGCAGTACTTC. This gives the protein CASSLAGVAYEQYF. The V and J genes are TRBV5-1 and TRBJ2-7; D might be TRBD1 (6 bases). The V gene lost 0 bases and the J gene lost 2 bases, with 9 bases spanning the gap. The CDR3 extends over 14 amino acids. Germline CDR1 reads SGHRS; CDR2 reads YFSETQ.

In DNA, the CDR3 is TGCGCCAGCGGCGGACAGTCGAGCACCGGGGAGCTGTTTTTT. Amino acids: CASGGQSSTGELFF. This chain connects TRBV10-1 to TRBJ2-2; a weak D match, TRBD1 (6 bases). V was pared by 8 bases and J by 4 bases, with 14 bases between. This CDR3 is built from 14 residues. Per germline, CDR1 WNHNN and CDR2 SYGVQD (reference sequence).

This chain links TRBV5-8 with TRBJ2-3; 11 positions agree with TRBD2. Germline CDR1 SGHTS, CDR2 YDEGEE. Trimming at V came to 4 bases and at J to 3 bases, leaving 13 bases not matched to a gene. The CDR3 has 18 residues. Here the CDR3 DNA reads TGTGCCAGCAGCGGGGGGACTAGCGGTATTGGGATGACAGATACGCAGTATTTT. This gives the protein CASSGGTSGIGMTDTQYF.

The V call is TRBV4-1, the J call TRBJ1-4; TRBD1 is a possible D gene (5 bases). Trimming took 5 bases from V and 7 from J, leaving 14 bases between them. The CDR3 has 14 amino acids. The germline V gene has CDR1 MGHRA and CDR2 YSYEKL. The CDR3 region is CASSGGGYSEKLFF. The CDR3 DNA is TGCGCCAGCAGCGGGGGGGGGTATAGTGAAAAACTGTTTTTT.

The chain links TRBV18 to TRBJ1-4; possibly TRBD1 for D (5 bases). With 3 bases removed from V and 6 bases from J, the gap between germline ends came to 20 bases. CDR1 and CDR2 (germline): KGHSH, LQKENI. The CDR3 length is 17 residues. The DNA for the CDR3 is TGTGCCAGCTCACCCCCGACCAATGGGGGGTGGCATGAAAAACTGTTTTTT. This gives the protein CASSPPTNGGWHEKLFF.

The chain couples TRBV6-6 to TRBJ1-1; 9 bases are shared with TRBD1. CDR1 is MNHNY, CDR2 SVGAGI, per germline (reference sequence). V shed 2 bases and J 3 bases; nucleotides not matched to a gene: 7. This CDR3 comprises 16 residues. DNA of the CDR3: TGTGCCAGCAGTTACCCGCCGGGACAGGGACACACTGAAGCTTTCTTT. Its protein product is CASSYPPGQGHTEAFF.

V usage is TRBV10-2 and J usage is TRBJ2-2; D is unresolved. Trimming removed 5 bases from V and 4 bases from J, with 14 bases in between. Per germline, CDR1 WSHSY and CDR2 SAAADI. The length of the CDR3 is 15 residues. CDR3 nucleotide sequence: TGCGCCAGCAGTAAGATGCCACCCGGCACCGGGGAGCTGTTTTTT. Its translation: CASSKMPPGTGELFF.

The genes are TRBV29-1 and TRBJ2-2; 8 positions agree with TRBD2. The CDR3 consists of 13 residues. The germline V gene has CDR1 SQVTM and CDR2 ANQGSEA. The junction had 7 bases not matched to a gene; V was cut back by 6 bases and J by 7 bases. The CDR3 spells CSVETSEGGELFF. The CDR3 bases are TGCAGCGTGGAGACTAGCGAGGGCGGGGAGCTGTTTTTT.

The chain has TRBV11-2 and TRBJ2-7, with 8 bases matching TRBD2. Looked up from germline, CDR1 is SGHAT and CDR2 is FQNNGV. After removal of 3 bases from V and 5 bases from J, the junction contained 6 bases not matched to a gene. This CDR3 has 14 residues. The CDR3 reads CASSFGGRFDEQYF. CDR3 nucleotides: TGTGCCAGCAGCTTCGGCGGGAGGTTCGACGAGCAGTACTTC.

This chain joins TRBV13 and TRBJ1-1; perhaps TRBD1 as D (5 bases). The CDR3 is 15 residues long. The V and J ends lost 2 bases and 5 bases respectively, with 15 bases between them. Germline CDR1 PRHDT, CDR2 FYEKMQ (reference sequence). CDR3 region: CASSLWPGGGTEAFF. The CDR3 DNA follows: TGTGCCAGCAGCTTATGGCCGGGTGGGGGGACTGAAGCTTTCTTT.

V is TRBV7-6 and J is TRBJ1-3, with 8 bases fitting TRBD1. V gave up 5 bases and J gave up 1 base; unmatched junction bases: 7. This CDR3 has 16 residues. Per germline, CDR1 SGHVS and CDR2 FNYEAQ. CDR3 DNA: TGTGCCAGCAGCGCGAACAGGGGGTTGTCTGGAAACACCATATATTTT. Protein product: CASSANRGLSGNTIYF.

The rearrangement links TRBV6-5 to TRBJ1-6, with D perhaps matching TRBD1 (6 bases). Trimming shortened V by 4 bases and J by 7 bases, and 17 bases separated the two germline ends. The CDR3 runs 16 residues. The germline gives CDR1 MNHEY, CDR2 SVGAGI. The CDR3 DNA follows: TGTGCCAGCAGTTTATCAGGGGTTCCTTCGAATTCACCCCTCCACTTT. Protein product: CASSLSGVPSNSPLHF.

Note on this clone: One end of the junction does not line up with germline, which may come from a read error. The V call is TRBV6-5, the J call TRBJ1-4; D remains ambiguous. Germline V gene lookup returns CDR1 MNHEY and CDR2 SVGAGI. CDR3 size: 11 residues. Here the CDR3 reads CASTTDERLFF. The CDR3 bases are TGTGCCAGCACCACTGATGAAAGACTGTTTTTT.

This chain uses TRBV19 with TRBJ1-1, with 8 bases aligning to TRBD1. CDR1 is LNHDA, CDR2 SQIVND, per germline (reference sequence). Trimming removed 3 bases from V and 1 base from J; junction bases left unmatched: 7. The CDR3 is 16 amino acids. The CDR3 sequence: CASSILRTGRNTEAFF. The DNA of the CDR3 is TGTGCCAGTAGTATCTTAAGGACAGGGAGGAACACTGAAGCTTTCTTT. The full variable domain, completed using reference TRBV19 and TRBJ1-1, is DGGITQSPKYLFRKEGQNVTLSCEQNLNHDAMYWYRQDPGQGLRLIYYSQIVNDFQKGDIAEGYSVSREKKESFPLTVTSAQKNPTAFYLCASSILRTGRNTEAFFGQGTRLTVV.

This sequence joins TRBV10-3 and TRBJ2-3; D gene ambiguous. CDR1 is ENHRY and CDR2 is SYGVKD in the germline V gene. V gave up 3 bases and J gave up 0 bases, with 10 bases separating them. The CDR3 covers 15 residues. CDR3 bases: TGTGCCATCAGTGACCCCCTGACTAGCACAGATACGCAGTATTTT. Translated: CAISDPLTSTDTQYF.

The genes are TRBV19 and TRBJ2-1, with TRBD2 matching over 12 bases. This CDR3 spans 14 amino acids. Germline loops: CDR1 LNHDA, CDR2 SQIVND (reference sequence). V lost 5 bases, J lost 7 bases, and 3 bases stayed unmatched. The CDR3 protein is CASSPSGRANEQFF. The CDR3 region has the DNA TGTGCCAGTAGTCCTAGCGGGAGGGCGAATGAGCAGTTCTTC.